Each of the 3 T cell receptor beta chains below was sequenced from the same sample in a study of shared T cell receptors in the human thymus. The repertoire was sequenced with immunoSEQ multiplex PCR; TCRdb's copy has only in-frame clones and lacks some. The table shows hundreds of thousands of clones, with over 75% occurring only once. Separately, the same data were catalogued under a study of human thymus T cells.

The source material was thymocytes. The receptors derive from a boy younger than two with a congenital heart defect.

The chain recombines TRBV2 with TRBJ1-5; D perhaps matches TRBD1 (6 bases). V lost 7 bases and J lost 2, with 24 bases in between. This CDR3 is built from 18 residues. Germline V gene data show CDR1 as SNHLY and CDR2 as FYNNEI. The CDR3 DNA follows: TGTGCCAGCACCCAGAGGTTTACAGGGATGGGAGGCAATCAGCCCCAGCATTTT. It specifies CASTQRFTGMGGNQPQHF.

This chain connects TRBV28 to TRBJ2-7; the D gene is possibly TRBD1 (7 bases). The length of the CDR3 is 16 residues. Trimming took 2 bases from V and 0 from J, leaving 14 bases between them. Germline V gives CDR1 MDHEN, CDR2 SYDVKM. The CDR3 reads CASSLRGDSFSYEQYF. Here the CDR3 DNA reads TGTGCCAGCAGTTTAAGGGGGGACAGTTTCTCCTACGAGCAGTACTTC.

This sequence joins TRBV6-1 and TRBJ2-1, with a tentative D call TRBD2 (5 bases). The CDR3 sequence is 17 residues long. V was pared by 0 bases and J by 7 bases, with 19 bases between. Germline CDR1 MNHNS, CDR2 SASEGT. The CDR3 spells CASSEAPIWTGKNEQFF. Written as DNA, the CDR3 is TGTGCCAGCAGTGAAGCGCCAATTTGGACTGGCAAGAATGAGCAGTTCTTC.